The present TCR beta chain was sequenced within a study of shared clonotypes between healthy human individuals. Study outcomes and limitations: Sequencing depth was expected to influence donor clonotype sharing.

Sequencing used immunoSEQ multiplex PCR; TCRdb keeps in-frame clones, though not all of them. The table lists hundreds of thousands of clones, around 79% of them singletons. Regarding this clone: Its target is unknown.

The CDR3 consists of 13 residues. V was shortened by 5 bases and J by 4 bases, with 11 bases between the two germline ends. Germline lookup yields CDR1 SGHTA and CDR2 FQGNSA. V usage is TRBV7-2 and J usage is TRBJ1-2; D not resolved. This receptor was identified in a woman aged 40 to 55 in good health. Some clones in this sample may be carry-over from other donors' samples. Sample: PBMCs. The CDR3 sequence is CASSTGRIYGYTF. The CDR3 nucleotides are TGTGCCAGCAGCACCGGACGGATCTATGGCTACACCTTC.